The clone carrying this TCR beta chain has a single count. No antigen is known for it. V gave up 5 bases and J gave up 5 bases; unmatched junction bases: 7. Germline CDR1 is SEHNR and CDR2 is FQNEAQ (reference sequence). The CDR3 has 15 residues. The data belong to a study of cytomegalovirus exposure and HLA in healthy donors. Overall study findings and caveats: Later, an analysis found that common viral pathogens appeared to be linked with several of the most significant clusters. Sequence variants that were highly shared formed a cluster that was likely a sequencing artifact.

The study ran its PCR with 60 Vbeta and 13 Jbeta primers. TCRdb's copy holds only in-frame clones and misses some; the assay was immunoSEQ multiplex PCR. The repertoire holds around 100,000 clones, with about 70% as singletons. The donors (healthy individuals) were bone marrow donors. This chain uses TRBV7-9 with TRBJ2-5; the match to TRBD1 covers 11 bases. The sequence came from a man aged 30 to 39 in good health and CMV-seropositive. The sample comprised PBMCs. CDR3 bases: TGTGCCAGCAGCCCCCGGACAGGGGGCGCGGAGACCCAGTACTTC. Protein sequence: CASSPRTGGAETQYF.